This T cell receptor (beta chain) was recorded in a study of identical twins. Trimming removed 4 bases at V and 6 bases at J, with 20 bases between. Germline CDR1 is LGHDT and CDR2 is YNNKEL (reference sequence). CDR3 length: 16 residues. Study findings and constraints: Within twin pairs, the out-of-frame alpha sequences they shared showed excess low generation probability. Models, which agreed with sharing between unrelated individuals, nonetheless underestimated the out-of-frame TCR alpha sharing seen in monozygotic twins.

A template switching step contributed a universal primer site, while unique molecular identifiers were present in the cDNA. TCRdb called the 5' RACE reads again in MiXCR, with one record for every CDR3 protein. The sample shows approximately 680,000 distinct CDR3 sequences, under 8.5% of them seen only once. This clonotype occurred a few times. As yet, its antigen is unknown. The same specimen was also included in a second study, on yellow fever vaccine responses in identical twins.

This TCR derives from a woman under 30 in good health. The chain employs TRBV3-1 and TRBJ2-3; D is possibly TRBD1 (6 bases). The sequencing sample was made of PBMCs. The CDR3 spells CASSPGEHTTGDTQYF. DNA of the CDR3: TGTGCCAGCAGCCCAGGGGAGCACACAACTGGGGATACGCAGTATTTT.